This T cell receptor beta chain was sequenced for a study of OX40 agonist ivuxolimab in advanced cancers. The V gene's germline CDR1 is GTSNPN and CDR2 SVGIG (reference sequence). Unmatched junction bases numbered 6, after V lost 3 bases and J lost 5 bases. The length of the CDR3 is 14 residues. Study results and caveats: Averaged across samples, CD8+ T cells carried more expanded clones than CD4+ did.

Sequencing used immunoSEQ multiplex PCR; TCRdb keeps in-frame clones, though not all of them. The repertoire includes over 50,000 clones, 80% to 95% of them detected once, and around 25% sits in the top ten. With respect to this clone: What it recognizes is unknown.

The rearrangement uses TRBV30 and TRBJ2-5; 10 bases map to TRBD2. Sequenced material: CD4+ or CD8+ T cells sorted from blood, taken in a trial of the OX40 agonist ivuxolimab. The sequence derives from an adult with an advanced solid tumor such as melanoma, head and neck, liver or kidney cancer. The CDR3 sequence: CAWRLAGVSETQYF. CDR3 in DNA: TGTGCCTGGAGGCTAGCGGGAGTAAGTGAGACCCAGTACTTC.